Listed below are T cell receptor beta chains from one sample, sequenced in a study of PD-L1 blockade in urothelial cancer. Clones were read by immunoSEQ multiplex PCR, and TCRdb kept only the in-frame ones, dropping some. The sample consists of 60,000 to 75,000 clones, less than 90% of them appearing once. The material sequenced was PBMCs, taken around atezolizumab (anti-PD-L1) treatment. The receptors come from a woman between 65 and 79 years old with urothelial cancer. Each CDR3 is given with its conserved first and last residue. The D gene is left open where the match is weak. Only some rows state a clone size, as once, few, many or a class for expanded clones.

D	V	size	J	DNA	CDR3
TRBD2	TRBV7-9	.	TRBJ2-1	TGTGCCAGCATCTCTCAAGGGACTAGCGGGGGAGGGGGTTACAATGAGCAGTTCTTC	CASISQGTSGGGGYNEQFF
TRBD2	TRBV6-1	.	TRBJ2-1	TGTGCCAGCAGTGAACCGGGACTAGCGGGTGGCTACAATGAGCAGTTCTTC	CASSEPGLAGGYNEQFF
TRBD2	TRBV5-1	.	TRBJ2-7	TGCGCCAGCAGTTCCGCGCTAGCGGGAGGAACCTACGAGCAGTACTTC	CASSSALAGGTYEQYF
TRBD2	TRBV19	once	TRBJ2-1	TGTGCCAGTAGTGACCGGGCGGGAGTTAACTACAATGAGCAGTTCTTC	CASSDRAGVNYNEQFF
.	TRBV29-1	.	TRBJ2-1	TGCAGCGTTATATCGGGACAATACCTCATGTATGAGCAGTTCTTC	CSVISGQYLMYEQFF
.	TRBV9	.	TRBJ2-5	TGTGCCAGCAGCGTAGGGTTCAGCCAAGAGACCCAGTACTTC	CASSVGFSQETQYF
.	TRBV2	few	TRBJ1-4	TGTGCCAGCAGCGAGATGACTAATGAAAAACTGTTTTTT	CASSEMTNEKLFF
.	TRBV10-2	.	TRBJ2-7	TGCGCCAGCAGGGTTAGCGGATCCTACGAGCAGTACTTC	CASRVSGSYEQYF
TRBD1	TRBV4-2	.	TRBJ1-2	TGTGCCAGCAGCCAGGCACTGGGGGACAGGGGGCGAAACTATGGCTACACCTTC	CASSQALGDRGRNYGYTF
TRBD1	TRBV6-5	.	TRBJ2-7	TGTGCCAGCAGTTACTCCGAGGGGGCCTCCTACGAGCAGTACTTC	CASSYSEGASYEQYF
.	TRBV7-9	.	TRBJ1-5	TGTGCCAGCAGGGACCTCGGAGGCGCTAGCAATCAGCCCCAGCATTTT	CASRDLGGASNQPQHF
TRBD1	TRBV29-1	.	TRBJ2-2	TGCAGCGTCGGACAGGGCCACGGGGAGCTGTTTTTT	CSVGQGHGELFF
.	TRBV19	.	TRBJ1-2	TGTGCCAGTAGCCGGGGACACAACTATGGCTACACCTTC	CASSRGHNYGYTF
TRBD1	TRBV18	.	TRBJ2-7	TGTGCCAGCTCACTCGGGACAGGGTCCTACGAGCAGTACTTC	CASSLGTGSYEQYF
.	TRBV4-3	once	TRBJ1-1	TGCGCCAGCAGCCAAATAGGACAGTTGAACACTGAAGCTTTCTTT	CASSQIGQLNTEAFF
TRBD1	TRBV30	.	TRBJ2-7	TGTGCCTGGAGTCCCCGGACAGGTTTGGACGAGCAGTACTTC	CAWSPRTGLDEQYF
.	TRBV7-2	.	TRBJ1-1	TGTGCCAGCAGCCCCTCCGGGGGGCAGGAAGCTTTCTTT	CASSPSGGQEAFF
TRBD1	TRBV5-8	.	TRBJ1-4	TGTGCCAGCAGCTACCAGGGGGCCAAGGCTAATGAAAAACTGTTTTTT	CASSYQGAKANEKLFF
TRBD1	TRBV27	.	TRBJ2-2	TGTGCCAGCAGTTTCAGGACAGGGGCGAACACCGGGGAGCTGTTTTTT	CASSFRTGANTGELFF
TRBD1	TRBV27	once	TRBJ1-6	TGTGCCAGCAGTTCGGGACAGGGGGCCGTCTATAATTCACCCCTCCACTTT	CASSSGQGAVYNSPLHF
TRBD2	TRBV29-1	.	TRBJ2-3	TGCAGCGTTGTGCCACTAGCGGCCGGCACAGATACGCAGTATTTT	CSVVPLAAGTDTQYF
.	TRBV7-9	.	TRBJ1-4	TGTGCCAGCAGTTGGGGCGAAAAACTGTTTTTT	CASSWGEKLFF
.	TRBV2	.	TRBJ1-1	TGTGCCAGCGCAGGGGACGGGGACACTGAAGCTTTCTTT	CASAGDGDTEAFF
TRBD2	TRBV6-1	.	TRBJ2-2	TGTGCCAGCAAACTAGCGGGAGGGGGGGAGCTGTTTTTT	CASKLAGGGELFF
.	TRBV29-1	.	TRBJ1-1	TGCAGCGTCGCCTACCTTGAGCCGAACACTGAAGCTTTCTTT	CSVAYLEPNTEAFF
.	TRBV30	.	TRBJ1-5	TGTGCCTGGAAAAACCGCCAGAACAATCAGCCCCAGCATTTT	CAWKNRQNNQPQHF
TRBD1	TRBV18	.	TRBJ1-4	TGTGCCAGCTCACCACCCGGACAGGGTAGGGAAAAACTGTTTTTT	CASSPPGQGREKLFF
TRBD2	TRBV6-4	.	TRBJ2-2	TGTGCCAGCAGCATTACTAGCGGCGGGGAGCTGTTTTTT	CASSITSGGELFF
.	TRBV5-1	.	TRBJ1-1	TGCGCCAGCAGCCCACGATCCGGGAACACTGAAGCTTTCTTT	CASSPRSGNTEAFF
.	TRBV25-1	once	TRBJ1-1	TGTGCCAGCACCGGACTACCCGGGCAGGCTTTCTTT	CASTGLPGQAFF
.	TRBV6-1	once	TRBJ1-5	TGTGCCAGCAGTGGCATTCGGGGGGTCAGAGACAATCAGCCCCAGCATTTT	CASSGIRGVRDNQPQHF
.	TRBV6-1	.	TRBJ2-3	TGTGCCAGCAGGAGGGCAGATACGCAGTATTTT	CASRRADTQYF
TRBD1	TRBV2	.	TRBJ2-3	TGTGCCAGCAACCGGGACAGGGCTACAGATACGCAGTATTTT	CASNRDRATDTQYF
TRBD2	TRBV2	.	TRBJ2-1	TGTGCCAGCAGTGATTGGGGACTAGCGCCTAACAATGAGCAGTTCTTC	CASSDWGLAPNNEQFF
TRBD2	TRBV2	.	TRBJ2-7	TGTGCCAGCAAGCGGGACTCCTACGAGCAGTACTTC	CASKRDSYEQYF
TRBD1	TRBV10-3	.	TRBJ2-7	TGTGCCATCAGCGGGACAGCTTACGAGCAGTACTTC	CAISGTAYEQYF
TRBD1	TRBV7-9	once	TRBJ1-4	TGTGCCAGCAGCTCGACAGGGCTTTTCGAAAAACTGTTTTTT	CASSSTGLFEKLFF